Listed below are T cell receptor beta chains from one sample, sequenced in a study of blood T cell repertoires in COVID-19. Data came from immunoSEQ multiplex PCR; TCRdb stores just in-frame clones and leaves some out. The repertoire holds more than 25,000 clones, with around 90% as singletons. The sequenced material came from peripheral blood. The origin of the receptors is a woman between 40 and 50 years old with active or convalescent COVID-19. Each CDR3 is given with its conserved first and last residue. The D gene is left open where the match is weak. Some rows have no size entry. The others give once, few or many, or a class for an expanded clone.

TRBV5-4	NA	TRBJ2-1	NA	TGTGCCAGCAGCTTGGCCGGGCGGGTGAATCTTAATGAGCAGTTCTTC	CASSLAGRVNLNEQFF
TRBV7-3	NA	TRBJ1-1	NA	TGTGCCAGCAGCCTAAATGCCATAGGGGTGAACACTGAAGCTTTCTTT	CASSLNAIGVNTEAFF
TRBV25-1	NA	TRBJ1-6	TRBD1	TGTGCCAGCAGTGAGATGCCAGGGGGTTCACCCCTCCACTTT	CASSEMPGGSPLHF
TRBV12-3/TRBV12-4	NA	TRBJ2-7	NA	TGTGCCAGCAGTTTGTTTGTCCTTAACGAGCAGTACTTC	CASSLFVLNEQYF
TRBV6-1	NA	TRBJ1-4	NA	TGTGCCAGCAGTGGATCGCAAGCGGCTACTAATGAAAAACTGTTTTTT	CASSGSQAATNEKLFF
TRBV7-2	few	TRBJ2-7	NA	TGTGCCAGCAGCTCTAGGGGGCCCGGGACTGCCCCCGAGCAGTACTTC	CASSSRGPGTAPEQYF
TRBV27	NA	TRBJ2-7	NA	TGTGCCAGCAGGGACACCGACTACGAGCAGTACTTC	CASRDTDYEQYF
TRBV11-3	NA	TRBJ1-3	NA	TGTGCCAGCAGCGGGCAGGGAAACACCATATATTTT	CASSGQGNTIYF
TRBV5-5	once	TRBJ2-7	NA	TGTGCCAGCAGCTTGGCCCCCCTCGAGCAGTACTTC	CASSLAPLEQYF
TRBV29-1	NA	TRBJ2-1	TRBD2	TGCAGCGTCGGGCCTGCGGGAGTCGGCAATGAGCAGTTCTTC	CSVGPAGVGNEQFF
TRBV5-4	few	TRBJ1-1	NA	TGTGCCAGCAGCCTACCCGGTCAGGGTCTGAGTGAAGCTTTCTTT	CASSLPGQGLSEAFF
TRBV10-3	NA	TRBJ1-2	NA	TGTGCCATCAGTGAGGCGGCGGGTACCTATGGCTACACCTTC	CAISEAAGTYGYTF
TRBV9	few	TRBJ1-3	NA	TGTGCCAGCAGCGAGGGACTGGTCTCTGGAAACACCATATATTTT	CASSEGLVSGNTIYF